The subject of this entry is one TCR beta chain. In the source study's methods: The assay estimated nucleated cells by amplifying reference gene primers. The assay was immunoSEQ multiplex PCR, and TCRdb's table has in-frame clones only and misses some. That table is the source of V, J and clone size, and D and trimming were worked out from the DNA. The table shows around 97,000 clones, with about 86% occurring only once. The sample is drawn from a study of blood T cell repertoires in COVID-19. Looking at the study overall: Collection of acute and convalescent COVID-19 samples took place in the United States, Italy and Spain. PBMCs, B-cell-depleted T cells, or T cells were the source of the cDNA or gDNA that made up the material.

Germline V CDR1 and CDR2: LGHNA, YNFKEQ. J gave up 3 bases and V 6 bases, and 10 bases lay outside the gene matches. This CDR3 is built from 16 residues. This TCR derives from a human donor in a cohort sampled during active COVID-19. The V and J genes are TRBV4-2 and TRBJ2-7; 11 nucleotides agree with TRBD2. The sample was peripheral blood. CDR3 nucleotide sequence: TGTGCCAGCAGTCGCCACCAGGGGACTAGCGGCTACGAGCAGTACTTC. It specifies CASSRHQGTSGYEQYF.